These 26 T cell receptor beta chains were sequenced from one sample in a study of T cell responses to AZD1222 COVID-19 vaccine. Generated by immunoSEQ multiplex PCR, the TCRdb table keeps only in-frame clones and is missing some. In the table there are fewer than 110,000 clones, roughly 87% of which are singletons. Sequences were derived from peripheral blood, sampled on day 0 of AZD1222 vaccination. All receptors come from an adult in good health.

This rearrangement joins TRBV7-8 to TRBJ1-2; a possible D gene is TRBD1 (5 bases). V was clipped by 4 bases and J by 4 bases, with 19 bases between them. Germline CDR1 reads SGHVS; CDR2 reads FQNEAQ. The CDR3 totals 16 residues. The chain's CDR3 is CASSYDQGPLSYGYTF. CDR3 bases: TGTGCCAGCAGCTACGATCAGGGCCCCCTTTCCTATGGCTACACCTTC.

The J gene is TRBJ2-7, the V gene TRBV29-1; D ambiguous. This CDR3 is built from 12 residues. Deletions cut 3 bases from V and 2 bases from J, with 8 bases between. Germline CDR1 is SQVTM and CDR2 is ANQGSEA. The CDR3 sequence: CSVDRITYEQYF. For the CDR3, the DNA is TGCAGCGTTGACAGGATAACCTACGAGCAGTACTTC.

The chain recombines TRBV18 with TRBJ2-5; no firm D call. From germline, CDR1 is KGHSH and CDR2 LQKENI. V was cut by 3 bases and J by 2 bases, with 19 bases left in between. This CDR3 contains 17 residues. CDR3 sequence (DNA): TGTGCCAGCTCACCCTCCTCCGGCTACACGCCTCAAGAGACCCAGTACTTC. As protein: CASSPSSGYTPQETQYF.

This rearrangement joins TRBV13 to TRBJ2-7; unclear D gene. Germline values: CDR1 PRHDT, CDR2 FYEKMQ (reference sequence). This CDR3 is built from 17 residues. Between the trimmed V and J ends, which lost 2 bases and 0 bases, there was a span of 17 bases. In nucleotides, the CDR3 is TGTGCCAGCAGCTTAAACGTTGGGCGTAACAGCTCCTACGAGCAGTACTTC. Protein sequence: CASSLNVGRNSSYEQYF. Drawing the rest from reference TRBV13 and TRBJ2-7, the complete variable domain is AAGVIQSPRHLIKEKRETATLKCYPIPRHDTVYWYQQGPGQDPQFLISFYEKMQSDKGSIPDRFSAQQFSDYHSELNMSSLELGDSALYFCASSLNVGRNSSYEQYFGPGTRLTVT.

A single count supports this clone. The chain combines TRBV5-1 with TRBJ1-1; D gene uncertain. Germline V lookup: CDR1 SGHRS, CDR2 YFSETQ. This CDR3 contains 13 residues. Trimming shortened V by 3 bases and J by 2 bases, and 8 bases separated the two germline ends. The CDR3 DNA is TGCGCCAGCAGCTATGACACCAACACTGAAGCTTTCTTT. Its protein is CASSYDTNTEAFF. The full variable domain, in which reference TRBV5-1 and TRBJ1-1 provide the parts outside the CDR3, is KAGVTQTPRYLIKTRGQQVTLSCSPISGHRSVSWYQQTPGQGLQFLFEYFSETQRNKGNFPGRFSGRQFSNSRSEMNVSTLELGDSALYLCASSYDTNTEAFFGQGTRLTVV.

This chain joins TRBV3-1 (or the pseudogene TRBV3-2) and TRBJ1-1; D perhaps matches TRBD1 (6 bases). Per germline, CDR1 LGHDT and CDR2 YNNKEL (reference sequence). V dropped 6 bases and J dropped 4 bases, with 18 bases sitting between them. This CDR3 comprises 15 residues. The CDR3 DNA is TGTGCCAGCAGTTTTGGCCAGGGGCGCGGCACTGAAGCTTTCTTT. This codes for CASSFGQGRGTEAFF.

The chain has TRBV5-1 and TRBJ1-6; D perhaps matches TRBD1 (5 bases). The CDR3 length is 14 residues. V lost 4 bases and J lost 10, with 15 bases in between. Germline CDR1 is SGHRS and CDR2 is YFSETQ. The CDR3 sequence: CASSIDRFGSPLHF. The CDR3 region has the DNA TGCGCCAGCAGCATTGACAGATTCGGATCACCCCTCCACTTT.

V and J are TRBV7-3 and TRBJ2-3; D is unresolved. Germline loops: CDR1 SGHTA, CDR2 FQGTGA. This CDR3 spans 14 amino acids. The germline V and J ends were trimmed by 2 bases and 5 bases, with 11 bases remaining between them. The CDR3, as DNA: TGTGCCAGCAGCTTAGGGTCTCTGCAAGATACGCAGTATTTT. This codes for CASSLGSLQDTQYF.

V usage is TRBV19 and J usage is TRBJ1-1; D is possibly TRBD1 (5 bases). From germline, CDR1 is LNHDA and CDR2 SQIVND (reference sequence). Trimming removed 5 bases at V and 4 bases at J, with 14 bases between. The CDR3 contains 14 residues. The CDR3: CASSVSPRGTEAFF. As DNA, the CDR3 is TGTGCCAGTAGTGTCTCTCCGAGGGGCACTGAAGCTTTCTTT. Combining the CDR3 with reference TRBV19 and TRBJ1-1 gives the whole variable domain DGGITQSPKYLFRKEGQNVTLSCEQNLNHDAMYWYRQDPGQGLRLIYYSQIVNDFQKGDIAEGYSVSREKKESFPLTVTSAQKNPTAFYLCASSVSPRGTEAFFGQGTRLTVV.

The J gene is TRBJ1-1, the V gene TRBV10-3, with 7 bases aligning to TRBD1. J lost 0 bases, V lost 3 bases, and 7 bases had no gene match. Germline loops: CDR1 ENHRY, CDR2 SYGVKD. CDR3 length: 16 amino acids. The CDR3 nucleotides read TGTGCCATCAGTGAAAGGGGGCAGGGCTTGAACACTGAAGCTTTCTTT. It encodes CAISERGQGLNTEAFF.

This chain connects TRBV20-1 to TRBJ2-5; D not resolved. The CDR3 has 11 residues. The germline CDR1 and CDR2 sequences are DFQATT and SNEGSKA (reference sequence). V lost 7 bases to trimming and J lost 4 bases, with 10 bases between them. The CDR3 sequence is CSGGFLETQYF. DNA for the CDR3: TGCAGTGGCGGCTTTTTAGAGACCCAGTACTTC.

The chain recombines TRBV9 with TRBJ1-4; D call uncertain. From germline, CDR1 is SGDLS and CDR2 YYNGEE. The CDR3 sequence is 13 residues long. V was clipped by 4 bases and J by 0 bases, with 4 bases between them. CDR3 nucleotides: TGTGCCAGCAGCCGAACAACTAATGAAAAACTGTTTTTT. It yields the protein CASSRTTNEKLFF.

The chain recombines TRBV12-5 with TRBJ2-1, with 10 bases lining up with TRBD2. The germline gives CDR1 LGHNT, CDR2 FRNRAP. The V gene end was trimmed by 4 bases and the J gene end by 2 bases; junction bases not matched to a gene: 8. The CDR3 runs to 17 residues. The CDR3 region has the DNA TGTGCTAGTGGTTCCGAAGAAGCGGGAGGGGCCTACAATGAGCAGTTCTTC. This sequence encodes CASGSEEAGGAYNEQFF.

The rearrangement uses TRBV24-1 and TRBJ1-5; TRBD1 aligns across 7 bases. The CDR3 is made up of 15 amino acids. The ends lost 4 bases at V and 3 bases at J; junction bases unmatched: 5. The germline V gene encodes CDR1 KGHDR and CDR2 SFDVKD. The CDR3: CATSEGDRHNQPQHF. The CDR3 region has the DNA TGTGCCACCAGTGAGGGGGACAGACACAATCAGCCCCAGCATTTT.

The gene calls are TRBV27 and TRBJ2-2; D is perhaps TRBD2 (5 bases). Trimming took 3 bases from V and 5 from J, leaving 7 bases between them. The V gene's germline CDR1 is MNHEY and CDR2 SMNVEV (reference sequence). The CDR3 is made up of 13 amino acids. CDR3 nucleotide sequence: TGTGCCAGCAGTTTTCGGGATACCGGGGAGCTGTTTTTT. Translated: CASSFRDTGELFF.

The V call is TRBV5-5, the J call TRBJ1-5; 7 bases map to TRBD1. V shed 0 bases, J shed 9 bases, and the junction held 6 bases outside the gene matches. The CDR3 is 14 amino acids. Germline V gene lookup returns CDR1 SGHKS and CDR2 YYEKEE (reference sequence). CDR3 DNA: TGTGCCAGCAGCTTGGCACAGGGGATTCGGCCCCAGCATTTT. This sequence encodes CASSLAQGIRPQHF.

This sequence joins TRBV24-1 and TRBJ2-7; 9 bases fit TRBD1. Germline V gene data show CDR1 as KGHDR and CDR2 as SFDVKD. This CDR3 has 13 amino acids. The trim removed 9 bases at V and 1 base at J, leaving 3 bases unmatched. The CDR3 coding sequence is TGTGCCACCGACAGGGGGTTTTCCTACGAGCAGTACTTC. Its translation is CATDRGFSYEQYF.

The chain links TRBV29-1 to TRBJ1-5; D is perhaps TRBD1 (5 bases). The V gene lost 6 bases and the J gene lost 5 bases, with 11 bases spanning the gap. The germline gives CDR1 SQVTM, CDR2 ANQGSEA. CDR3 length: 12 amino acids. CDR3 nucleotides: TGCAGCGTGGGGGGGAGGGATCAGCCCCAGCATTTT. Protein sequence: CSVGGRDQPQHF.

This chain uses TRBV6-5 with TRBJ1-6; D gene uncertain. Trimming cost V 4 bases and J 5 bases, with 6 bases left between them. Per the germline V gene, CDR1 is MNHEY and CDR2 is SVGAGI. CDR3 length equals 13 residues. The CDR3 reads CASSSNNNSPLHF. The DNA of the CDR3 is TGTGCCAGCAGTTCTAATAATAATTCACCCCTCCACTTT.

The gene calls are TRBV30 and TRBJ1-1; D call uncertain. Germline V CDR1 and CDR2: GTSNPN, SVGIG (reference sequence). The CDR3 extends over 10 amino acids. V was trimmed by 4 bases and J by 7 bases, leaving 7 bases between them. The CDR3 DNA follows: TGTGCCTGGATTGCTGGTGAAGCTTTCTTT. Translated: CAWIAGEAFF.

DNA for the CDR3: TGCGCCAGCAGCTTGAGCCTAGCGGGAGGGCCGGGTGAGCAGTTCTTC. Translated: CASSLSLAGGPGEQFF. The rearrangement joins TRBV5-1 to TRBJ2-1; 12 positions agree with TRBD2. Per germline, CDR1 SGHRS and CDR2 YFSETQ. The ends lost 1 base at V and 9 bases at J; junction bases unmatched: 8. The CDR3 covers 16 residues.

The V call is TRBV4-3, the J call TRBJ2-1; TRBD2 agrees at 12 bases. With 0 bases clipped from V and 5 bases from J, the junction kept 5 bases outside the gene matches. CDR1 is LGHNA, CDR2 YSLEER, per germline. This CDR3 has 17 residues. DNA for the CDR3: TGCGCCAGCAGCCAAGACGGGGGACTAGCGGGCAACAATGAGCAGTTCTTC. It is translated as CASSQDGGLAGNNEQFF.

The V call is TRBV11-2, the J call TRBJ2-7, with TRBD1 as a possible D gene (5 bases). CDR1 is SGHAT and CDR2 is FQNNGV in the germline V gene. The CDR3 is made up of 13 amino acids. Trimming pared 1 base from V and 3 bases from J, leaving 7 bases between. CDR3 coding DNA: TGTGCCAGCAGCTTAGGACAGATCTACGAGCAGTACTTC. Its protein is CASSLGQIYEQYF.

The chain joins TRBV2 to TRBJ1-1; 10 nucleotides line up with TRBD1. V lost 6 bases, J lost 7 bases, and 5 bases stayed unmatched. This CDR3 region has 13 residues. Germline V gene data show CDR1 as SNHLY and CDR2 as FYNNEI. DNA of the CDR3: TGTGCCAGCAGGGACAGGGGGTGGGGTGAAGCTTTCTTT. This sequence encodes CASRDRGWGEAFF.

This sequence joins TRBV7-8 and TRBJ2-7, with TRBD1 matching 11 bases. The germline CDR1 and CDR2 sequences are SGHVS and FQNEAQ. V was pared by 7 bases and J by 5 bases, with 7 bases of the junction left unmatched. The CDR3 length is 14 residues. The CDR3 DNA reads as TGTGCCAGCACCTTGGGACAGGGGGACGACGAGCAGTACTTC. This encodes CASTLGQGDDEQYF.

The chain links TRBV7-9 to TRBJ1-1; no firm D call. This CDR3 region has 17 residues. Germline V gene lookup returns CDR1 SEHNR and CDR2 FQNEAQ (reference sequence). Trimming took off 6 bases at V and 0 bases at J, with 20 bases between the two ends. CDR3 nucleotides: TGTGCCAGCAGTCATACCCGAGACCTCGGGATGAACACTGAAGCTTTCTTT. Encoded protein: CASSHTRDLGMNTEAFF.